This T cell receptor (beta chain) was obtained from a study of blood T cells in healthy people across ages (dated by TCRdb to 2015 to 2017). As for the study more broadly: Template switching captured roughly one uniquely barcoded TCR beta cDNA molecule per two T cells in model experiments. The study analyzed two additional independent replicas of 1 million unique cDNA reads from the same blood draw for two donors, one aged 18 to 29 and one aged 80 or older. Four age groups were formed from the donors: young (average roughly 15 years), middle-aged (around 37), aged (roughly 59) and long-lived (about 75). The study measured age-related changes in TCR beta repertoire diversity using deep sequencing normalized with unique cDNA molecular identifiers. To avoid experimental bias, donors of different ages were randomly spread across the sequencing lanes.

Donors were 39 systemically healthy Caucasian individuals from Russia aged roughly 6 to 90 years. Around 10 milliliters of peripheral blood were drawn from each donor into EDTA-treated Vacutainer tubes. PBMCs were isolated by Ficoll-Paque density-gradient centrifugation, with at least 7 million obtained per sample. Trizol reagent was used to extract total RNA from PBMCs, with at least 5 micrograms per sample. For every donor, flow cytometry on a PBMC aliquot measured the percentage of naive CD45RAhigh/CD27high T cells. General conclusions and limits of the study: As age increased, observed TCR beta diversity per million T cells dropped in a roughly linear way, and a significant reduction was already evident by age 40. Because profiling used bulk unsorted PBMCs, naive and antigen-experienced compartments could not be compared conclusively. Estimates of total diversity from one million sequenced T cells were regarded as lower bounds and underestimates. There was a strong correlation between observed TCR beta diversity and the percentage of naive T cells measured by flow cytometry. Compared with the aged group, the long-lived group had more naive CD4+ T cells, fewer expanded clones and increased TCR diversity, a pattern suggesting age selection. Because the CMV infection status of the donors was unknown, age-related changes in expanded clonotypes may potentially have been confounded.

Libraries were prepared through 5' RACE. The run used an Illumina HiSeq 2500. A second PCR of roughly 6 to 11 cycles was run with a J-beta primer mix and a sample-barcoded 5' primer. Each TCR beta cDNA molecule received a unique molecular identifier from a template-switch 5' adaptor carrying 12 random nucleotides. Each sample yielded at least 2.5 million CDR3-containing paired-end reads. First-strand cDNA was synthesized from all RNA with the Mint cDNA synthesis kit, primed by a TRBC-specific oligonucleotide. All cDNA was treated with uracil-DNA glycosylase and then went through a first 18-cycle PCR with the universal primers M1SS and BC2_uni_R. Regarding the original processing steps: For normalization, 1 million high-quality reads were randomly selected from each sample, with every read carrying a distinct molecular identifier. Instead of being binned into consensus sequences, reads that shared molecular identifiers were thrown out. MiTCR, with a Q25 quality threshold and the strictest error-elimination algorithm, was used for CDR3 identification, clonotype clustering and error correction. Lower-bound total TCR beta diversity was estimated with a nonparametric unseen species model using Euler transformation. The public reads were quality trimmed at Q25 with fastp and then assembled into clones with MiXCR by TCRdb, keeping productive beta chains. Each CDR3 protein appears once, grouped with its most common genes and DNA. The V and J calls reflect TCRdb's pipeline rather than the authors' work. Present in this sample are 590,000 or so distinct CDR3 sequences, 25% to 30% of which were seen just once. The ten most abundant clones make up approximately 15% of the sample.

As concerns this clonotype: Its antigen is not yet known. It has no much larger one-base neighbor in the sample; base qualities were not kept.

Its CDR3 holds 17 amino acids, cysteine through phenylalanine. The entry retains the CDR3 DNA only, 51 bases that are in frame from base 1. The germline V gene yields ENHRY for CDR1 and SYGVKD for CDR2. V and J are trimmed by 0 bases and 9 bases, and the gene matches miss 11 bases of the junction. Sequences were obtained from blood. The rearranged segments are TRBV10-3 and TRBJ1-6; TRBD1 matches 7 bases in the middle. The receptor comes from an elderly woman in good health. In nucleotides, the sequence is TGTGCCATCAGTGAGTCGTTTGCAGCAGGGGGGTCTTCACCCCTCCACTTT. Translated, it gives CAISESFAAGGSSPLHF.